This T cell receptor beta chain was sequenced in a study of cytomegalovirus exposure and HLA in healthy donors. Study-level background: Samples from HLA-typed donors yielded 65 million to 85 million unique TCRs in an early data release.

The PCR was carried out with 60 Vbeta primers and 13 Jbeta primers. The table came from immunoSEQ multiplex PCR; TCRdb's copy has only in-frame clones and leaves some out. The sample includes 60,000 to 70,000 clones, 70% to 90% seen only once; the top ten take less than 3%. The trim removed 4 bases at V and 3 bases at J, leaving 8 bases unmatched. Per germline, CDR1 SGHNT and CDR2 YYREEE (reference sequence). The CDR3 totals 15 residues. The sequenced material came from PBMCs. The gene calls are TRBV5-4 and TRBJ2-7; 9 bases match TRBD1. The clonotype originates from a woman aged 30 to 39 in good health and CMV-seronegative. CDR3 sequence: CASSLKGTGYYEQYF. CDR3 in DNA: TGTGCCAGCAGCCTCAAGGGGACAGGGTACTACGAGCAGTACTTC.